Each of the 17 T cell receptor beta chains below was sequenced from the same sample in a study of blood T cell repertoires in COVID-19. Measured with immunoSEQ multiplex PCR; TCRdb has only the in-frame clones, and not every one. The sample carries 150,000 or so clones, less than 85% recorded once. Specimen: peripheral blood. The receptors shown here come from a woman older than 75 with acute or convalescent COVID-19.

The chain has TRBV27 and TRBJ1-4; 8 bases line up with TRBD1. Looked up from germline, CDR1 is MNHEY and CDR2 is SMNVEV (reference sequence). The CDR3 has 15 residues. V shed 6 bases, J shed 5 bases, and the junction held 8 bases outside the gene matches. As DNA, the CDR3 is TGTGCCAGCAGAAATCCCCGGACAGGGAATGAAAAACTGTTTTTT. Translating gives CASRNPRTGNEKLFF.

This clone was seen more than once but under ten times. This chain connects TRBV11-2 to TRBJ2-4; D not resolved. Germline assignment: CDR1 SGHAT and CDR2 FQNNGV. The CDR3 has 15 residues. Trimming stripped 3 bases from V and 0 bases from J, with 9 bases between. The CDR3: CASSFLGSAKNIQYF. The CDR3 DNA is TGTGCCAGCAGCTTCCTCGGGTCAGCCAAAAACATTCAGTACTTC.

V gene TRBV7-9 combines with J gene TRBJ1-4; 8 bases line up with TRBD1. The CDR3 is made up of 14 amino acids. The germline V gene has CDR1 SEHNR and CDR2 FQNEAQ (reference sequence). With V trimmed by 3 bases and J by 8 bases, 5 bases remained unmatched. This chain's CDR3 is CASSFGQGEEKLFF. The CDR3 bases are TGTGCCAGCAGCTTCGGACAGGGTGAGGAAAAACTGTTTTTT.

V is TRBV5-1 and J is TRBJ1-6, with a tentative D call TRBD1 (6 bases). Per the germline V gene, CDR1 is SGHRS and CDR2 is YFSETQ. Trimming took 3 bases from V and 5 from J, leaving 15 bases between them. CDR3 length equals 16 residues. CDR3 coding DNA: TGCGCCAGCAGCTGGACAGCCTCCACGGATAATTCACCCCTCCACTTT. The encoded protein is CASSWTASTDNSPLHF.

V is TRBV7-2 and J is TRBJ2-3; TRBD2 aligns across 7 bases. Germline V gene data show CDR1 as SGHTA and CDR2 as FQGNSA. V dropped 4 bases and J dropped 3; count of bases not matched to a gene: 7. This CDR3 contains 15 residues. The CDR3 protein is CASSSRAGLTDTQYF. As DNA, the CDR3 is TGTGCCAGCAGCTCCCGAGCGGGATTGACAGATACGCAGTATTTT.

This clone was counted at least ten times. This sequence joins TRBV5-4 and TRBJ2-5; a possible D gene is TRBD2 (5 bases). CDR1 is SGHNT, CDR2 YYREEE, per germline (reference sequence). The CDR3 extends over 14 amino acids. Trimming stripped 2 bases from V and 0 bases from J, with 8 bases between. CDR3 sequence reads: CASSLLDYQETQYF. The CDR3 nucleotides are TGTGCCAGCAGCTTATTGGACTACCAAGAGACCCAGTACTTC.

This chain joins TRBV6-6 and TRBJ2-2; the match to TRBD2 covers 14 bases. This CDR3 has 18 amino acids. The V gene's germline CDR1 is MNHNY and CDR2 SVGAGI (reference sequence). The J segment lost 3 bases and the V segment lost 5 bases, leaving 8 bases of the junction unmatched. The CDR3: CASSPGTSGSGDTGELFF. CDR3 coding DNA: TGTGCCAGCAGTCCGGGGACTAGCGGGAGTGGGGACACCGGGGAGCTGTTTTTT.

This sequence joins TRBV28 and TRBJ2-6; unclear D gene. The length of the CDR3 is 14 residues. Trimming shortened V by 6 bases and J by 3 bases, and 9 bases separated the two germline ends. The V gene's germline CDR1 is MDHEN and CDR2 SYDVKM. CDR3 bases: TGTGCCAGCAGAGAGGTCTTTGGGGCCAACGTCCTGACTTTC. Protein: CASREVFGANVLTF.

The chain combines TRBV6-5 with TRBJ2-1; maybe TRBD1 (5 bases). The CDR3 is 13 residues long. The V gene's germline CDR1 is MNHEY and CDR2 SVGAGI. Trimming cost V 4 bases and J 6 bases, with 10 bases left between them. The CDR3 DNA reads TGTGCCAGCAGTTCCAGGGTGGGCAATGAGCAGTTCTTC. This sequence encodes CASSSRVGNEQFF.

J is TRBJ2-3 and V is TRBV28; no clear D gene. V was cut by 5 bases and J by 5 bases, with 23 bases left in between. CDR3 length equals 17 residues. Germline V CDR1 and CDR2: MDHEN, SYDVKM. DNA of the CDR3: TGTGCCAGCAGTCCACCTTACGAGCCCGGTATCCGAGATACGCAGTATTTT. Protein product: CASSPPYEPGIRDTQYF. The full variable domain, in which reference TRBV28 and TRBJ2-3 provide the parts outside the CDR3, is DVKVTQSSRYLVKRTGEKVFLECVQDMDHENMFWYRQDPGLGLRLIYFSYDVKMKEKGDIPEGYSVSREKKERFSLILESASTNQTSMYLCASSPPYEPGIRDTQYFGPGTRLTVL.

The CDR3 protein is CAGNGAQVAGGDNEQFF. CDR3 coding DNA: TGTGCCGGAAATGGGGCTCAAGTAGCGGGAGGGGACAATGAGCAGTTCTTC. The V and J genes are TRBV30 and TRBJ2-1; 11 positions match TRBD2. Germline trimming cut 8 bases from V and 5 bases from J; bases unmatched to any gene: 17. Germline V gives CDR1 GTSNPN, CDR2 SVGIG (reference sequence). The CDR3 consists of 17 residues.

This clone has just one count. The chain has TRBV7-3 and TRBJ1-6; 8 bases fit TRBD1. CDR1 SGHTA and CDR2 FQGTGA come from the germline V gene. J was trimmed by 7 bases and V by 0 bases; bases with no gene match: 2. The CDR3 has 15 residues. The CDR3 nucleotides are TGTGCCAGCAGCTTAACACAGGGGGTGAATTCACCCCTCCACTTT. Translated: CASSLTQGVNSPLHF. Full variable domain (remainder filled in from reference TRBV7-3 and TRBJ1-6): GAGVSQTPSNKVTEKGKYVELRCDPISGHTALYWYRQSLGQGPEFLIYFQGTGAADDSGLPNDRFFAVRPEGSVSTLKIQRTERGDSAVYLCASSLTQGVNSPLHFGNGTRLTVT.

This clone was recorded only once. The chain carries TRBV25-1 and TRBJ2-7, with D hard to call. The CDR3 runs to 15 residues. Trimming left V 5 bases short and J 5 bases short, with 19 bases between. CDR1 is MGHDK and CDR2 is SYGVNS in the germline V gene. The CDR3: CASSSLGNRVHEQYF. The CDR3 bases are TGTGCCAGCAGTTCCCTCGGAAATCGGGTCCACGAGCAGTACTTC.

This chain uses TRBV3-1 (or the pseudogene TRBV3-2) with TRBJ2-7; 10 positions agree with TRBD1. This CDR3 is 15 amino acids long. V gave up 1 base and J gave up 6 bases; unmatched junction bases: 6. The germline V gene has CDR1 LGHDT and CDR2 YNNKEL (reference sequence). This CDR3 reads CASSQGFGQGGEQYF. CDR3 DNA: TGTGCCAGCAGCCAAGGTTTTGGACAGGGGGGCGAGCAGTACTTC.

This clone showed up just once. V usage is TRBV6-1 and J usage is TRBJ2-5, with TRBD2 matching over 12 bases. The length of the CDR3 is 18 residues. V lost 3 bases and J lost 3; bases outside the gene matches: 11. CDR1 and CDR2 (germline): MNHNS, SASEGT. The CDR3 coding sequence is TGTGCCAGCAGTGATACGCTAGCGGGAGGGCCCGAGGAAGAGACCCAGTACTTC. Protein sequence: CASSDTLAGGPEEETQYF.

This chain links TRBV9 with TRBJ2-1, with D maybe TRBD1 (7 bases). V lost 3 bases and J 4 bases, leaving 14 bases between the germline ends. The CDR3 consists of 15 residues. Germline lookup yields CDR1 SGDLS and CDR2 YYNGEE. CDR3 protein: CASSADAGGYNEQFF. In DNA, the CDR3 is TGTGCCAGCAGCGCAGACGCAGGGGGGTACAATGAGCAGTTCTTC.

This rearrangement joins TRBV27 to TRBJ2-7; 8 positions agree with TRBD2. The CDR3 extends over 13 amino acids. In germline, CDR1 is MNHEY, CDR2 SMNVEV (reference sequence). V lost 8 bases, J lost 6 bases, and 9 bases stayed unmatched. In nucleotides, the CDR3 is TGTGCCAGCTATGGGACTAGATTTGCCGAGCAGTACTTC. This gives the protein CASYGTRFAEQYF.